These 25 T cell receptor beta chains were sequenced from one sample in a study of CD8+ T cells in alopecia areata (dated by TCRdb to between 2017 and 2018). Taken with the paper, the label for treatment or condition translates to: oral pan-JAK inhibitor, 5-10 mg twice daily. Library preparation used the immunoSEQ multiplex PCR assay. RNA was extracted from all samples and reverse transcribed into cDNA, which served as template for TCR sequencing. TCRdb's version of the immuneACCESS table is confined to in-frame rearrangements and falls short of the full clone set. An unresolved V gene accounts for under half of the shortfall where checked; the remainder is of unknown origin. For this sample the table gives over 250,000 clones, of which around 64% were detected only once. The ten biggest clones cover more than 0.85% of the sample. The sequenced sample was CD4+ T cells sorted from blood, obtained at approximately week 52, from a patient treated with tofacitinib. Receptors were obtained from a human donor with alopecia areata.

The V call is TRBV5-6, the J call TRBJ1-6, with a weak D call TRBD1 (5 bases). V lost 6 bases and J 10 bases, leaving 14 bases between the germline ends. Germline V gene sequence: CDR1 SGHDT, CDR2 YYEEEE. This CDR3 region has 13 residues. The CDR3 nucleotides read TGTGCCAGCACCCGTAGGGGTGGATCACCCCTCCACTTT. Translated, it gives CASTRRGGSPLHF.

This chain connects TRBV5-1 to TRBJ2-3; 14 bases match TRBD2. This CDR3 has 16 residues. Germline V gene lookup returns CDR1 SGHRS and CDR2 YFSETQ. The ends lost 4 bases at V and 5 bases at J; junction bases unmatched: 6. The CDR3: CASSLDGTSGGDTQYF. In nucleotides, the CDR3 is TGCGCCAGCAGCCTTGATGGGACTAGCGGGGGAGATACGCAGTATTTT. The variable domain in full, with the rest retrieved from reference TRBV5-1 and TRBJ2-3, is KAGVTQTPRYLIKTRGQQVTLSCSPISGHRSVSWYQQTPGQGLQFLFEYFSETQRNKGNFPGRFSGRQFSNSRSEMNVSTLELGDSALYLCASSLDGTSGGDTQYFGPGTRLTVL.

The rearrangement uses TRBV27 and TRBJ2-1, with TRBD1 matching over 10 bases. This CDR3 is built from 16 residues. With V trimmed by 7 bases and J by 5 bases, 11 bases remained unmatched. Germline CDR1 is MNHEY and CDR2 is SMNVEV (reference sequence). The CDR3: CASTPTRDRGDNEQFF. CDR3 in DNA: TGTGCCAGCACTCCTACCCGGGACAGGGGCGACAATGAGCAGTTCTTC.

V gene TRBV29-1 combines with J gene TRBJ2-3, with D perhaps TRBD2 (5 bases). The CDR3 loop spans 14 amino acids. The germline V gene encodes CDR1 SQVTM and CDR2 ANQGSEA. Trimming cost V 8 bases and J 0 bases, with 15 bases left between them. The CDR3 region is CSSYPLASTDTQYF. DNA for the CDR3: TGCAGCTCATACCCCCTAGCCAGCACAGATACGCAGTATTTT.

Only a few counts were recorded for this clone. CDR3 amino acids: CASSQLQEMQETQYF. As DNA, the CDR3 is TGTGCCAGCAGCCAACTACAGGAGATGCAAGAGACCCAGTACTTC. V and J are TRBV5-4 and TRBJ2-5; tentatively, D is TRBD1 (5 bases). In germline, CDR1 is SGHNT, CDR2 YYREEE (reference sequence). The CDR3 contains 15 residues. V shed 4 bases and J shed 2 bases, with 15 bases lying between them.

This chain uses TRBV5-1 with TRBJ1-1, with D perhaps TRBD1 (6 bases). With 0 bases removed from V and 7 bases from J, the gap between germline ends came to 16 bases. The CDR3 is 15 residues long. Germline lookup yields CDR1 SGHRS and CDR2 YFSETQ. Here the CDR3 reads CASSLEGGGQGEAFF. The DNA of the CDR3 is TGCGCCAGCAGCTTGGAAGGTGGGGGACAAGGTGAAGCTTTCTTT.

This clone turned up a few times. The rearrangement links TRBV6-5 to TRBJ1-2; no clear D. This CDR3 has 12 residues. With 2 bases removed from V and 8 bases from J, the gap between germline ends came to 9 bases. The germline gives CDR1 MNHEY, CDR2 SVGAGI. The CDR3 DNA is TGTGCCAGCAGTTACATCGGTGGCGGCTACACCTTC. It encodes CASSYIGGGYTF.

V gene TRBV29-1 combines with J gene TRBJ2-1; 9 nucleotides align to TRBD2. The junction had 7 bases not matched to a gene; V was cut back by 0 bases and J by 4 bases. CDR1 is SQVTM and CDR2 is ANQGSEA in the germline V gene. This CDR3 has 16 residues. This chain's CDR3 is CSVEEMRTSAYNEQFF. CDR3 coding DNA: TGCAGCGTTGAAGAAATGCGGACTAGCGCTTACAATGAGCAGTTCTTC.

The chain has TRBV2 and TRBJ1-4; unclear D gene. V lost 4 bases and J 4 bases, leaving 7 bases between the germline ends. Germline values: CDR1 SNHLY, CDR2 FYNNEI. This CDR3 contains 13 residues. Here the CDR3 DNA reads TGTGCCAGCAGTGTTCGGGTTAATGAAAAACTGTTTTTT. Amino acid sequence: CASSVRVNEKLFF.

This sequence joins TRBV7-2 and TRBJ1-1; 7 nucleotides agree with TRBD1. The CDR3 has 13 residues. Per the germline V gene, CDR1 is SGHTA and CDR2 is FQGNSA. V lost 1 base to trimming and J lost 10 bases; unmatched junction nucleotides: 6. The CDR3 DNA follows: TGTGCCAGCAGCTTAGACAGGGGTTGGGTAGCTTTCTTT. Protein sequence: CASSLDRGWVAFF. Supplemented by reference TRBV7-2 and TRBJ1-1, the full variable domain reads GAGVSQSPSNKVTEKGKDVELRCDPISGHTALYWYRQSLGQGLEFLIYFQGNSAPDKSGLPSDRFSAERTGGSVSTLTIQRTQQEDSAVYLCASSLDRGWVAFFGQGTRLTVV.

The CDR3 DNA reads TGTGCCAGCAGCCAAGGGATCCCAGGGGGCTACTACGAGCAGTACTTC. Its translation is CASSQGIPGGYYEQYF. The chain has TRBV14 and TRBJ2-7; 8 bases fit TRBD1. Trimming took 1 base from V and 3 from J; bases not matched to a gene: 8. CDR1 and CDR2 from the germline V gene are SGHDN and FVKESK. The CDR3 extends over 16 amino acids.

This chain connects TRBV30 to TRBJ2-7; D is possibly TRBD1 (5 bases). The CDR3 runs to 13 residues. V was trimmed by 7 bases and J by 0 bases, leaving 13 bases between them. CDR1 and CDR2 from the germline V gene are GTSNPN and SVGIG (reference sequence). Here the CDR3 reads CAFLDSSSYEQYF. The DNA of the CDR3 is TGTGCCTTCCTCGACAGTTCCTCCTACGAGCAGTACTTC.

This clone came up a few times. This chain connects TRBV29-1 to TRBJ2-3; maybe TRBD2 (6 bases). The V gene lost 8 bases and the J gene lost 2 bases, with 14 bases spanning the gap. The CDR3 is 13 residues long. Germline assignment: CDR1 SQVTM and CDR2 ANQGSEA. Written as DNA, the CDR3 is TGCAGCCACCCGGGGAGGAACACAGATACGCAGTATTTT. Translated: CSHPGRNTDTQYF.

A few counts support this clone. This CDR3 is also generated by other DNA sequences in the sample. The V and J genes are TRBV29-1 and TRBJ1-2; 8 nucleotides match TRBD1. Trimming removed 7 bases from V and 5 bases from J; junction bases left unmatched: 3. The CDR3 runs 11 residues. The germline V gene has CDR1 SQVTM and CDR2 ANQGSEA. The CDR3 sequence is CSGRQGYGYTF. For the CDR3, the DNA is TGCAGCGGCAGACAGGGGTATGGCTACACCTTC.

This chain joins TRBV7-2 and TRBJ1-1; the D is unclear. The germline gives CDR1 SGHTA, CDR2 FQGNSA. Trimming removed 0 bases from V and 3 bases from J, with 17 bases in between. This CDR3 is built from 17 residues. Here the CDR3 reads CASSLAPPPSLDTEAFF. The CDR3 DNA reads as TGTGCCAGCAGCTTAGCGCCCCCTCCGAGTTTAGACACTGAAGCTTTCTTT.

This clone was picked up one time. The V and J genes are TRBV7-2 and TRBJ1-1; D is unresolved. Germline V lookup: CDR1 SGHTA, CDR2 FQGNSA. This CDR3 is 11 amino acids long. Trimming left V 1 base short and J 10 bases short, with 7 bases between. CDR3 in amino acids: CASSLGYGAFF. CDR3 nucleotides: TGTGCCAGCAGCTTAGGTTACGGAGCTTTCTTT. Filled out from reference TRBV7-2 and TRBJ1-1, the complete variable domain reads GAGVSQSPSNKVTEKGKDVELRCDPISGHTALYWYRQSLGQGLEFLIYFQGNSAPDKSGLPSDRFSAERTGGSVSTLTIQRTQQEDSAVYLCASSLGYGAFFGQGTRLTVV.

CDR3 sequence (DNA): TGCGCCAGCAGTCAACGGACAGGGGTAACAGCTTACGAGCAGTACTTC. Translation: CASSQRTGVTAYEQYF. V and J are TRBV23-1 and TRBJ2-7, with TRBD1 identical over 9 bases. TRBV23-1 qualifies as an ORF whose function is uncertain. The CDR3 runs 16 residues. Trimming took 2 bases from V and 4 from J; bases not matched to a gene: 9.

This clone occurred a few times. The rearrangement uses TRBV18 and TRBJ2-7, with D hard to call. V was pared by 5 bases and J by 5 bases, with 7 bases between. This CDR3 contains 11 residues. Per germline, CDR1 KGHSH and CDR2 LQKENI. The CDR3 loop is CASSSRHEQYF. Here the CDR3 DNA reads TGTGCCAGCTCATCCCGACACGAGCAGTACTTC.

This clone was recorded a few times. The chain links TRBV11-1 to TRBJ1-1; D gene ambiguous. The V gene lost 1 base and the J gene lost 4 bases, with 10 bases spanning the gap. Germline V gene lookup returns CDR1 SGHAT and CDR2 FQDESV (reference sequence). The CDR3 has 14 amino acids. CDR3 coding DNA: TGTGCCAGCAGCTTAGGGTCGCGGGGCACTGAAGCTTTCTTT. Protein: CASSLGSRGTEAFF. Looking up the rest from reference TRBV11-1 and TRBJ1-1 gives the full variable domain: EAEVAQSPRYKITEKSQAVAFWCDPISGHATLYWYRQILGQGPELLVQFQDESVVDDSQLPKDRFSAERLKGVDSTLKIQPAELGDSAMYLCASSLGSRGTEAFFGQGTRLTVV.

This clone has at least ten counts. CDR3 DNA sequence: TGTGCCAGCAGTTTCCCGGGGGATACGCAGTATTTT. Translation: CASSFPGDTQYF. This rearrangement joins TRBV28 to TRBJ2-3; the D gene is possibly TRBD2 (5 bases). Looked up from germline, CDR1 is MDHEN and CDR2 is SYDVKM. This CDR3 comprises 12 residues. The V gene lost 3 bases and the J gene lost 6 bases, with 7 bases spanning the gap.

About this clone: Other nucleotide sequences from this sample produce the same CDR3. This chain links TRBV9 with TRBJ2-3; D not resolved. Looked up from germline, CDR1 is SGDLS and CDR2 is YYNGEE. The CDR3 runs to 15 residues. V dropped 2 bases and J dropped 0 bases, with 10 bases sitting between them. The chain's CDR3 is CASSVGFPSTDTQYF. In DNA form, the CDR3 reads TGTGCCAGCAGCGTGGGGTTTCCTAGCACAGATACGCAGTATTTT.

In this sample, this clone turned up a few times. The rearrangement uses TRBV29-1 and TRBJ2-7, with 7 bases identical to TRBD1. The CDR3 covers 12 residues. The V segment lost 7 bases and the J segment 4 bases; nucleotides outside the gene matches: 7. Per germline, CDR1 SQVTM and CDR2 ANQGSEA. DNA for the CDR3: TGCAGCGCCAGACAGGGTTTGTACGAGCAGTACTTC. It translates to CSARQGLYEQYF.

The rearrangement links TRBV7-3 to TRBJ1-2; tentatively, D is TRBD1 (6 bases). Trimming cost V 4 bases and J 2 bases, with 14 bases left between them. The CDR3 totals 15 residues. The germline gives CDR1 SGHTA, CDR2 FQGTGA. CDR3 sequence: CASSSALGGNYGYTF. CDR3 DNA sequence: TGTGCCAGCAGCTCCGCATTAGGGGGAAACTATGGCTACACCTTC.

The chain couples TRBV30 to TRBJ2-1; D not certain. The CDR3 is 13 residues long. V was cut by 0 bases and J by 9 bases, with 12 bases left in between. CDR1 and CDR2 from the germline V gene are GTSNPN and SVGIG (reference sequence). CDR3 bases: TGTGCCTGGAGTGTACCGACCCCGGGTGAGCAGTTCTTC. Translated: CAWSVPTPGEQFF. Drawing the rest from reference TRBV30 and TRBJ2-1, the complete variable domain is SQTIHQWPATLVQPVGSPLSLECTVEGTSNPNLYWYRQAAGRGLQLLFYSVGIGQISSEVPQNLSASRPQDRQFILSSKKLLLSDSGFYLCAWSVPTPGEQFFGPGTRLTVL.

The chain links TRBV5-6 to TRBJ2-5; a weak D match, TRBD1 (5 bases). The V end was cut by 0 bases, the J end by 3 bases, with 15 bases between. Germline lookup yields CDR1 SGHDT and CDR2 YYEEEE. CDR3 size: 16 residues. The CDR3 nucleotides are TGTGCCAGCAGCTTGGAGGTGGTAGGGGTAAAAGAGACCCAGTACTTC. As protein: CASSLEVVGVKETQYF. Full variable domain (missing parts from reference TRBV5-6 and TRBJ2-5): DAGVTQSPTHLIKTRGQQVTLRCSPKSGHDTVSWYQQALGQGPQFIFQYYEEEERQRGNFPDRFSGHQFPNYSSELNVNALLLGDSALYLCASSLEVVGVKETQYFGPGTRLLVL.